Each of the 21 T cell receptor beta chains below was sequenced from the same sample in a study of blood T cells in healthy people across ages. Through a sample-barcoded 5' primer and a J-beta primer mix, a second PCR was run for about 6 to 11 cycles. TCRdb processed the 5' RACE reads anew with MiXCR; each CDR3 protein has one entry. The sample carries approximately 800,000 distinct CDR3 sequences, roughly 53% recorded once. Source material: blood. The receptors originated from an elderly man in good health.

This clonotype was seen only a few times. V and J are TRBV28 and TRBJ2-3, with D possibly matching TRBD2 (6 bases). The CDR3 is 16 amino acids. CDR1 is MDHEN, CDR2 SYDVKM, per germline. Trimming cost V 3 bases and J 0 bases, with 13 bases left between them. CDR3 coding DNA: TGTGCCAGCAGTTTGGTGTCTGGGACTAGCACAGATACGCAGTATTTT. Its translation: CASSLVSGTSTDTQYF.

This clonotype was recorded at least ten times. CDR3 sequence reads: CASSLLGGYEQYF. CDR3 coding DNA: TGTGCCAGCAGTTTATTGGGTGGCTACGAGCAGTACTTC. V and J are TRBV27 and TRBJ2-7; unclear D gene. V lost 1 base to trimming and J lost 3 bases, with 7 bases between them. Germline V CDR1 and CDR2: MNHEY, SMNVEV (reference sequence). The CDR3 length is 13 residues.

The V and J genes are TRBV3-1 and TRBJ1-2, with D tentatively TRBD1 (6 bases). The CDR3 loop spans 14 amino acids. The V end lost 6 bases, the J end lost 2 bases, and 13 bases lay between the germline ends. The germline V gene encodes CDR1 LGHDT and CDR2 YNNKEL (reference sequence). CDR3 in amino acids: CASSRQAGNYGYTF. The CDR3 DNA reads TGTGCCAGCAGTCGACAGGCGGGGAACTATGGCTACACCTTC.

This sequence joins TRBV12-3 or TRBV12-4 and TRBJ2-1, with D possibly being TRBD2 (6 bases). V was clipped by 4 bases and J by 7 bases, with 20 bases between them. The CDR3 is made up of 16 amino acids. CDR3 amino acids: CASSWAGAGLGNEQFF. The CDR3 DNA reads TGTGCCAGCAGTTGGGCCGGGGCGGGACTGGGGAATGAGCAGTTCTTC.

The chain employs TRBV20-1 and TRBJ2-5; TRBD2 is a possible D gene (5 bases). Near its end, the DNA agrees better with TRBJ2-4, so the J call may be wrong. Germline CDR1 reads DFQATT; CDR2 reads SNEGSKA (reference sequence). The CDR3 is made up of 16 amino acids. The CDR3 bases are TGCAGTGCTAGCCCCCCGGGGATTCGGGCCAAAAACATTCAGTACTTC. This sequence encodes CSASPPGIRAKNIQYF.

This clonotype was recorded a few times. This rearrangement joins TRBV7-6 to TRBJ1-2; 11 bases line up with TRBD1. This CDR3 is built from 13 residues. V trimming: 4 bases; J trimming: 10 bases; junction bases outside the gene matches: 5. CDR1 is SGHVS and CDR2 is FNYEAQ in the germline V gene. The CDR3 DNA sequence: TGTGCCAGCAGCTCTGGACAGGGGGCCGACTACACCTTC. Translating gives CASSSGQGADYTF.

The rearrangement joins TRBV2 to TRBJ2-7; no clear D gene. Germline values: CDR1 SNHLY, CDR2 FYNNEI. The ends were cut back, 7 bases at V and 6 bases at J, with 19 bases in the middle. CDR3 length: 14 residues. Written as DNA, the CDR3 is TGTGCCAGCACCCCACGCGCGACCCTCAGCGAGCAGTACTTC. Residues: CASTPRATLSEQYF.

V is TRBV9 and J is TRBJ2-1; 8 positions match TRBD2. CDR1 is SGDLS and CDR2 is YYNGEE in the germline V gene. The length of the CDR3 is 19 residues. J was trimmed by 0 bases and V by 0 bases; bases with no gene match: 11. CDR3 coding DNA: TGTGCCAGCAGCGTAGTAGGACTAGCTCCTACGAGCTCCTACAATGAGCAGTTCTTC. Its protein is CASSVVGLAPTSSYNEQFF.

CDR3: CASSSRTSGRHPYEQYF. The CDR3 DNA reads as TGTGCCAGCAGTTCAAGGACTAGCGGGAGGCATCCCTACGAGCAGTACTTC. This chain joins TRBV12-3 or TRBV12-4 and TRBJ2-7; TRBD2 matches 14 bases. The CDR3 is 17 residues long. Trimming cost V 4 bases and J 2 bases; bases outside gene matches: 7.

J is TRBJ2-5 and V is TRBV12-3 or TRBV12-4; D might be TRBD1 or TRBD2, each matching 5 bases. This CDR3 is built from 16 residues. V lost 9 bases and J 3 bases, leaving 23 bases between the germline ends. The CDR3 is CASSLHAGAGKETQYF. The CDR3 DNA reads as TGTGCCAGTTCCCTCCACGCGGGTGCAGGGAAAGAGACCCAGTACTTC.

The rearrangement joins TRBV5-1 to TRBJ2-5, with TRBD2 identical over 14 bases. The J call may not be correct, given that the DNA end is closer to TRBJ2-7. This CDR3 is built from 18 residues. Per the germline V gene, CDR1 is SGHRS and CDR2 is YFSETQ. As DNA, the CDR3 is TGCGCCAGCAGCGAGGGACTAGCGGGAGTCGTCTTGTCGTACGAGCAGTACTTC. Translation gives CASSEGLAGVVLSYEQYF.

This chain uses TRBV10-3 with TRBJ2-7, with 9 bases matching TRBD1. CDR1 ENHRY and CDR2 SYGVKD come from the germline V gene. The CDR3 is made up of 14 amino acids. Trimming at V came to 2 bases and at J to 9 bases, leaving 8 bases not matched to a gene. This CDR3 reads CAISEGGTGLGQYF. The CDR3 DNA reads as TGTGCCATCAGTGAGGGAGGGACAGGGTTGGGGCAGTACTTC.

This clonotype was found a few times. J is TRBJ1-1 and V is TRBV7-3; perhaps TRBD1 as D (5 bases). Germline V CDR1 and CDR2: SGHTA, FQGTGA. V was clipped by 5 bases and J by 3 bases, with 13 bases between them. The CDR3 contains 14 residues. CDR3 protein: CASSPGTVYTEAFF. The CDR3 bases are TGTGCCAGCAGCCCCGGGACGGTTTACACTGAAGCTTTCTTT.

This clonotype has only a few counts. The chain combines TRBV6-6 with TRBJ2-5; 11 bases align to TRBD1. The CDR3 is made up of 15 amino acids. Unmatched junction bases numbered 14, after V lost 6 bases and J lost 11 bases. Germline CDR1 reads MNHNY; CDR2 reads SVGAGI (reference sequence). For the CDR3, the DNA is TGTGCCAGCAGCCAAATCGGACAGGGGGCCGGTGAGCAGTACTTC. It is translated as CASSQIGQGAGEQYF.

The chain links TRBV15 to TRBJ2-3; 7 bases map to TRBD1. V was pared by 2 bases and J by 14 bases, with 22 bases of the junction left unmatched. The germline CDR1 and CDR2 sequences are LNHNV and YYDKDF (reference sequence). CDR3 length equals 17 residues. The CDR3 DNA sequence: TGTGCCACCAGCAGACCCCGAGACAGGGCGACCTACAGATACGCGTATTTT. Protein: CATSRPRDRATYRYAYF.

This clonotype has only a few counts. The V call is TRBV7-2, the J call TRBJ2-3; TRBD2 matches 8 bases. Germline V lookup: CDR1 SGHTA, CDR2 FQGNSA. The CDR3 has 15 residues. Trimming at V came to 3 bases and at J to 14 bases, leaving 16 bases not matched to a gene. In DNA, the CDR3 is TGTGCCAGCAGCTTGACTAGCGATTCGGGCAGATACGCGTATTTT. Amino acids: CASSLTSDSGRYAYF.

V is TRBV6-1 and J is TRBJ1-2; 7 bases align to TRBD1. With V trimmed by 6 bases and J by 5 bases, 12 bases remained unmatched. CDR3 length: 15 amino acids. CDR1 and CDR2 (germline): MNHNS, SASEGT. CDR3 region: CASSTAGTDAYGYTF. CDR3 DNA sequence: TGTGCCAGCAGCACTGCCGGGACAGACGCGTATGGCTACACCTTC.

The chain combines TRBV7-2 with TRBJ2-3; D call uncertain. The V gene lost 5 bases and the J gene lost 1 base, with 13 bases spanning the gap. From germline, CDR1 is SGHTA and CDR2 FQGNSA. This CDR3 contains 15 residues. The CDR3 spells CASSIGPGGTDTQYF. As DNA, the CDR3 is TGTGCCAGCAGCATAGGTCCGGGTGGCACAGATACGCAGTATTTT.

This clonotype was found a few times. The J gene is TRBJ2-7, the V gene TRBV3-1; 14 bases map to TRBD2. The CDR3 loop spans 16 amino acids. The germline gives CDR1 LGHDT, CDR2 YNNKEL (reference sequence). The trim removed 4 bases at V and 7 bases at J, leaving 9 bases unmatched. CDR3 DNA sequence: TGTGCCAGCAGCCTCGGACTAGCGGGAGGCGGGAGTGAGCAGTACTTC. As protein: CASSLGLAGGGSEQYF.

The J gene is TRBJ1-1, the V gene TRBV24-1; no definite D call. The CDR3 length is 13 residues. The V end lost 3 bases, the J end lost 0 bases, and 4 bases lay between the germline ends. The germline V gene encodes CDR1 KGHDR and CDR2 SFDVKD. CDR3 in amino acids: CATSDGVNTEAFF. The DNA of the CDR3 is TGTGCCACCAGTGATGGGGTGAACACTGAAGCTTTCTTT.

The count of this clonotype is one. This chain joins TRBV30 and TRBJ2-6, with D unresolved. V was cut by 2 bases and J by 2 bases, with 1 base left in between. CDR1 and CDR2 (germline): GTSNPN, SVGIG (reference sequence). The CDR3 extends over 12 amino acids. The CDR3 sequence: CAWSPGANVLTF. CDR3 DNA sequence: TGTGCCTGGAGTCCTGGGGCCAACGTCCTGACTTTC.